The 30 T cell receptor beta chains below come from one sample, sequenced in a study of T cell responses to AZD1222 COVID-19 vaccine. Sequencing was performed with immunoSEQ multiplex PCR; in TCRdb, only in-frame clones are kept and a portion is missing. This sample has roughly 180,000 clones, with about 90% found just once. This material consisted of peripheral blood, taken on day 0 of MenACWY control vaccination. All receptors derive from an adult in good health.

The J gene is TRBJ1-1, the V gene TRBV6-5; weak D call: TRBD1 (5 bases). The CDR3 totals 15 residues. CDR1 and CDR2 (germline): MNHEY, SVGAGI. V was clipped by 4 bases and J by 3 bases, with 15 bases between them. For the CDR3, the DNA is TGTGCCAGCAGTTGGGGCCCCCCGGAGGACACTGAAGCTTTCTTT. This gives the protein CASSWGPPEDTEAFF.

The rearrangement uses TRBV6-5 and TRBJ2-7, with TRBD2 identical over 8 bases. Germline V gives CDR1 MNHEY, CDR2 SVGAGI. The CDR3 runs 13 residues. V gave up 8 bases and J gave up 4 bases; unmatched junction bases: 7. CDR3 bases: TGTGCCAGCTCCGGGCCGGGGGGGTACGAGCAGTACTTC. It yields the protein CASSGPGGYEQYF.

The chain joins TRBV5-4 to TRBJ2-3; a possible D gene is TRBD1 (6 bases). V was pared by 2 bases and J by 3 bases, with 19 bases between. CDR1 is SGHNT, CDR2 YYREEE, per germline (reference sequence). This CDR3 has 17 amino acids. The CDR3 coding sequence is TGTGCCAGCAGCTTTGGGGGCTTCTCCGGAGATACAGATACGCAGTATTTT. Translated: CASSFGGFSGDTDTQYF.

The genes are TRBV4-2 and TRBJ2-7; no clear D gene. This CDR3 spans 13 amino acids. The V end was cut by 0 bases, the J end by 6 bases, with 9 bases between. Germline V gene lookup returns CDR1 LGHNA and CDR2 YNFKEQ. CDR3 DNA sequence: TGTGCCAGCAGCCAAGAGGGGATGTTCGAGCAGTACTTC. Amino acids: CASSQEGMFEQYF.

This clone was seen just once. The chain links TRBV6-5 to TRBJ1-4; TRBD1 matches at 9 bases. Germline V gene sequence: CDR1 MNHEY, CDR2 SVGAGI. Trimming removed 6 bases from V and 8 bases from J; junction bases left unmatched: 10. The CDR3 runs 15 residues. In nucleotides, the CDR3 is TGTGCCAGCAGCCAATTCGGGACAGGGAACGAAAAACTGTTTTTT. Translated, it gives CASSQFGTGNEKLFF.

The CDR3 here is CASSRVAGGPNNEQFF. CDR3 sequence (DNA): TGTGCCAGCAGCCGGGTAGCGGGAGGCCCTAACAATGAGCAGTTCTTC. The chain recombines TRBV27 with TRBJ2-1; 10 bases map to TRBD2. CDR1 is MNHEY, CDR2 SMNVEV, per germline (reference sequence). The ends lost 6 bases at V and 5 bases at J; junction bases unmatched: 10. CDR3 length: 16 amino acids.

The rearrangement links TRBV6-4 to TRBJ1-6; 10 bases match TRBD1. CDR1 and CDR2 from the germline V gene are MRHNA and SNTAGT. The junction had 5 bases not matched to a gene; V was cut back by 8 bases and J by 7 bases. This CDR3 has 14 residues. In DNA form, the CDR3 reads TGTGCCAGCTCCCCGGGACAGGGGAATTCACCCCTCCACTTT. Translated, it gives CASSPGQGNSPLHF.

CDR3 region: CASSGPYSEQYF. CDR3 DNA: TGTGCCAGTAGTGGTCCTTATAGCGAGCAGTACTTC. This chain links TRBV19 with TRBJ2-7; no clear D. Trimming stripped 5 bases from V and 6 bases from J, with 11 bases between. The CDR3 sequence is 12 residues long. CDR1 and CDR2 from the germline V gene are LNHDA and SQIVND (reference sequence).

The genes are TRBV28 and TRBJ1-2, with no clear D. In germline, CDR1 is MDHEN, CDR2 SYDVKM. V was cut by 5 bases and J by 2 bases, with 9 bases left in between. The CDR3 has 13 residues. CDR3 in amino acids: CASSAGKNYGYTF. The CDR3 DNA is TGTGCCAGCAGTGCCGGGAAAAACTATGGCTACACCTTC.

Only a few counts were recorded for this clone. The chain's CDR3 is CASSLELAETNEQFF. DNA of the CDR3: TGCGCCAGCAGCTTGGAGCTAGCGGAGACCAATGAGCAGTTCTTC. The rearrangement joins TRBV5-1 to TRBJ2-1; 7 bases align to TRBD2. Germline trimming cut 0 bases from V and 6 bases from J; bases unmatched to any gene: 6. The CDR3 runs 15 residues. CDR1 is SGHRS, CDR2 YFSETQ, per germline.

This clone was seen only once. The rearrangement uses TRBV5-1 and TRBJ1-6, with D perhaps matching TRBD1 (5 bases). This CDR3 has 15 residues. Germline V gene lookup returns CDR1 SGHRS and CDR2 YFSETQ. V was clipped by 2 bases and J by 10 bases, with 16 bases between them. The CDR3 here is CASSLQEKGWSPLHF. The CDR3 DNA follows: TGCGCCAGCAGCTTACAGGAGAAAGGTTGGTCACCCCTCCACTTT.

This chain links TRBV5-1 with TRBJ2-2; TRBD2 agrees at 10 bases. Germline CDR1 SGHRS, CDR2 YFSETQ. V dropped 5 bases and J dropped 6; count of bases not matched to a gene: 10. The CDR3 is 16 amino acids. The CDR3 loop reads CASRRTSGELAGELFF. CDR3 nucleotide sequence: TGCGCCAGCAGGAGGACTAGCGGCGAATTGGCCGGGGAGCTGTTTTTT.

The chain couples TRBV19 to TRBJ1-4; D is unresolved. Germline assignment: CDR1 LNHDA and CDR2 SQIVND (reference sequence). The CDR3 contains 14 residues. Trimming removed 6 bases at V and 0 bases at J, with 8 bases between. The CDR3 spells CASRDFSTNEKLFF. The CDR3 DNA reads as TGTGCCAGTAGGGACTTTTCAACTAATGAAAAACTGTTTTTT. The full variable domain, rest sourced from reference TRBV19 and TRBJ1-4, is DGGITQSPKYLFRKEGQNVTLSCEQNLNHDAMYWYRQDPGQGLRLIYYSQIVNDFQKGDIAEGYSVSREKKESFPLTVTSAQKNPTAFYLCASRDFSTNEKLFFGSGTQLSVL.

This clone occurred once. The CDR3 bases are TGTGCCAGTAGTTTCAGCCCGGGTGGCTACACCTTC. It is translated as CASSFSPGGYTF. This chain links TRBV19 with TRBJ1-2, with D hard to call. Trimming stripped 5 bases from V and 7 bases from J, with 11 bases between. The CDR3 has 12 residues. Germline V gives CDR1 LNHDA, CDR2 SQIVND (reference sequence).

The chain joins TRBV7-8 to TRBJ1-1; 7 positions agree with TRBD1. Germline V lookup: CDR1 SGHVS, CDR2 FQNEAQ. V trimming: 1 base; J trimming: 0 bases; junction bases outside the gene matches: 2. This CDR3 spans 15 amino acids. CDR3 region: CASSLGTGMNTEAFF. CDR3 bases: TGTGCCAGCAGCTTAGGGACAGGAATGAACACTGAAGCTTTCTTT.

The chain carries TRBV7-2 and TRBJ2-3; 11 nucleotides match TRBD2. The J segment lost 0 bases and the V segment lost 1 base, leaving 6 bases of the junction unmatched. Germline lookup yields CDR1 SGHTA and CDR2 FQGNSA. CDR3 size: 18 residues. The CDR3: CASSLVGLAGGSTDTQYF. Written as DNA, the CDR3 is TGTGCCAGCAGCTTAGTGGGGCTAGCGGGGGGAAGCACAGATACGCAGTATTTT.

Remarks on this clone: The sample contains more than one DNA sequence encoding this CDR3. This chain joins TRBV7-2 and TRBJ2-1, with 7 positions matching TRBD2. CDR1 and CDR2 from the germline V gene are SGHTA and FQGNSA. Trimming at V came to 5 bases and at J to 2 bases, leaving 6 bases not matched to a gene. This CDR3 has 15 amino acids. The CDR3 loop is CASSLGLAAYNEQFF. The CDR3, as DNA: TGTGCCAGCAGCCTTGGCCTAGCGGCCTACAATGAGCAGTTCTTC.

Comments on this clone: The germline gene is not matched at one end of the junction; a read error may be the cause. The V gene is TRBV5-1, the J gene TRBJ2-7; D gene unclear. Germline CDR1 and CDR2: SGHRS and YFSETQ. This CDR3 has 8 residues. The CDR3 nucleotides read TGCGCCAGCAGGGGTCACGGATTC. Residues: CASRGHGF.

The rearrangement links TRBV7-2 to TRBJ2-7; 9 positions agree with TRBD1. CDR1 and CDR2 (germline): SGHTA, FQGNSA. The CDR3 contains 13 residues. J was trimmed by 6 bases and V by 4 bases; bases with no gene match: 4. In nucleotides, the CDR3 is TGTGCCAGCAGCTCGGACAGGGGAAGCGAGCAGTACTTC. Protein sequence: CASSSDRGSEQYF.

The chain joins TRBV28 to TRBJ1-2, with 7 bases aligning to TRBD1. Germline lookup yields CDR1 MDHEN and CDR2 SYDVKM. J lost 8 bases, V lost 7 bases, and 10 bases had no gene match. This CDR3 has 13 residues. CDR3 sequence (DNA): TGTGCCAGCAAAGGAAAGGGGGCGGTGGGCTACACCTTC. Translating gives CASKGKGAVGYTF.

This clone was recorded once. The chain couples TRBV6-5 to TRBJ2-7, with 9 positions matching TRBD1. The germline gives CDR1 MNHEY, CDR2 SVGAGI. Germline trimming cut 6 bases from V and 2 bases from J; bases unmatched to any gene: 5. The length of the CDR3 is 14 residues. This CDR3 reads CASRAGQGTYEQYF. The CDR3 nucleotides are TGTGCCAGCAGAGCTGGACAGGGGACCTACGAGCAGTACTTC.

The chain employs TRBV4-2 and TRBJ2-7; maybe TRBD1 (6 bases). The CDR3 consists of 15 residues. CDR1 and CDR2 (germline): LGHNA, YNFKEQ. Trimming removed 1 base from V and 0 bases from J, with 10 bases in between. CDR3: CASSQGTVTSYEQYF. The DNA for the CDR3 is TGTGCCAGCAGCCAAGGGACAGTCACCTCCTACGAGCAGTACTTC.

This chain joins TRBV19 and TRBJ2-7, with 12 bases fitting TRBD2. The ends lost 8 bases at V and 5 bases at J; junction bases unmatched: 7. The CDR3 is 14 residues long. Germline V CDR1 and CDR2: LNHDA, SQIVND (reference sequence). CDR3 loop: CASRTSGNENEQYF. CDR3 nucleotide sequence: TGTGCCAGTCGGACTAGCGGGAATGAGAACGAGCAGTACTTC.

The chain joins TRBV21-1 to TRBJ1-1; no check of the table's D call, TRBD1, against the DNA was made. TRBV21-1 is recorded as a pseudogene. There are 17 residues in the CDR3. The CDR3 spells CASSNQGQGALNTEAFF. Written as DNA, the CDR3 is TGTGCCAGCAGCAACCAAGGACAGGGGGCGCTGAACACTGAAGCTTTCTTT.

The rearrangement links TRBV24-1 to TRBJ2-7; possibly TRBD1 or TRBD2 for D (6 bases each). The germline CDR1 and CDR2 sequences are KGHDR and SFDVKD. Trimming pared 7 bases from V and 0 bases from J, leaving 9 bases between. The CDR3 covers 13 residues. CDR3 DNA sequence: TGTGCCACCAGCGGGGGACACTCCTACGAGCAGTACTTC. It yields the protein CATSGGHSYEQYF.

The chain combines TRBV4-2 with TRBJ2-3; a weak D match, TRBD2 (5 bases). CDR3 size: 15 residues. V shed 0 bases and J shed 6 bases, with 13 bases lying between them. The germline gives CDR1 LGHNA, CDR2 YNFKEQ. CDR3 bases: TGTGCCAGCAGCCAAGAGGAGCGGTGGGGTGATACGCAGTATTTT. Translated: CASSQEERWGDTQYF.

V usage is TRBV7-9 and J usage is TRBJ2-7; D is uncertain. CDR3 length: 17 residues. From germline, CDR1 is SEHNR and CDR2 FQNEAQ (reference sequence). Trimming took 3 bases from V and 3 from J, leaving 21 bases between them. CDR3 nucleotide sequence: TGTGCCAGCAGCTTGCCGAATGACCAACCATTAGGCTACGAGCAGTACTTC. It specifies CASSLPNDQPLGYEQYF.

J is TRBJ1-5 and V is TRBV3-1 (or the pseudogene TRBV3-2), with D hard to call. The germline gives CDR1 LGHDT, CDR2 YNNKEL (reference sequence). The length of the CDR3 is 12 residues. V was shortened by 4 bases and J by 2 bases, with 3 bases between the two germline ends. CDR3 DNA sequence: TGTGCCAGCAGCCTGGGCAATCAGCCCCAGCATTTT. It encodes CASSLGNQPQHF.

This sequence joins TRBV27 and TRBJ1-1, with TRBD1 identical over 8 bases. From germline, CDR1 is MNHEY and CDR2 SMNVEV (reference sequence). This CDR3 comprises 13 residues. V was pared by 6 bases and J by 4 bases, with 4 bases of the junction left unmatched. The CDR3 loop is CASSPGGFTEAFF. The CDR3 nucleotides read TGTGCCAGCAGCCCAGGGGGCTTCACTGAAGCTTTCTTT.

The chain joins TRBV28 to TRBJ2-1; a weak D match, TRBD1 (6 bases). The germline CDR1 and CDR2 sequences are MDHEN and SYDVKM. V gave up 4 bases and J gave up 12 bases, with 13 bases separating them. This CDR3 spans 12 amino acids. CDR3 protein: CASSSHRVVQFF. CDR3 bases: TGTGCCAGCAGTTCCCACAGGGTAGTGCAGTTCTTC.